A selection of T cell receptor beta chains follows, all from one sample in a study of cytomegalovirus exposure and HLA in healthy donors. Assay used: immunoSEQ multiplex PCR; TCRdb lists only in-frame clones, some missing. The sample shows around 170,000 clones, around 84% of them seen only once. The sample comprised PBMCs. These receptors were taken from a woman aged 45 to 65 in good health and CMV-seropositive. Both conserved end residues are part of each CDR3. A D gene is named only where the DNA matches it firmly. Clone size is shown for a subset of rows, as once, few, many or a class of expanded clone.

. | TRBJ2-3 | 14 | . | TRBV7-9 | TGTGCCAGCAGCTTAGCGGGGCTCGCAGATACGCAGTATTTT | CASSLAGLADTQYF
TRBD1 | TRBJ1-4 | 15 | few | TRBV5-6 | TGTGCCAGCAGCTCACTACAGGGGGCACGGGAAAAACTGTTTTTT | CASSSLQGAREKLFF
TRBD2 | TRBJ2-5 | 15 | once | TRBV5-1 | TGCGCCAGCAGGGGGACTAGCGGGGGCCAAGAGACCCAGTACTTC | CASRGTSGGQETQYF
. | TRBJ1-1 | 14 | . | TRBV6-5 | TGTGCCAGCAGTGAAGGCGGGACCTTCTTTGAAGCTTTCTTT | CASSEGGTFFEAFF
. | TRBJ2-7 | 14 | . | TRBV6-1 | TGTGCCAGCCGACTCCTGAGGGACTCCTACGAGCAGTACTTC | CASRLLRDSYEQYF
. | TRBJ2-3 | 12 | . | TRBV7-9 | TGTGCCAGCAGCTTAGTCGTAGATACGCAGTATTTT | CASSLVVDTQYF
TRBD1 | TRBJ2-7 | 13 | . | TRBV28 | TGTGCCAGCAGATTACAGGGGGCCTACGAGCAGTACTTC | CASRLQGAYEQYF
. | TRBJ2-5 | 12 | . | TRBV7-3 | TGTGCCAGCAGCTTACCACGAGGGACCCAGTACTTC | CASSLPRGTQYF
. | TRBJ2-5 | 16 | . | TRBV2 | TGTGCCAGCACAACTGGGAAAAGGGGCGTGTGGGAGACCCAGTACTTC | CASTTGKRGVWETQYF
TRBD1 | TRBJ2-7 | 16 | . | TRBV4-2 | TGTGCCAGCAGCCAACTAGTTGGGACAGGGGTCAGGGAGCAGTACTTC | CASSQLVGTGVREQYF
. | TRBJ1-2 | 18 | . | TRBV30 | TGTGCCTGGATAGGTAGCCCAGATCATAAGAGCATGGGCTATGGCTACACCTTC | CAWIGSPDHKSMGYGYTF
. | TRBJ1-1 | 13 | once | TRBV11-2 | TGTGCCAGCAGCTTAGGAGGGAGGACTGAAGCTTTCTTT | CASSLGGRTEAFF
. | TRBJ2-2 | 17 | . | TRBV9 | TGTGCCAGCAGCGTAGAGGTGAGGAAAGCGAACACCGGGGAGCTGTTTTTT | CASSVEVRKANTGELFF
. | TRBJ2-1 | 12 | . | TRBV6-5 | TGTGCCACCCAGGACAGATACAATGAGCAGTTCTTC | CATQDRYNEQFF
TRBD1 | TRBJ2-5 | 13 | . | TRBV5-1 | TGCGCCAGCAGCCCGACAGGGATGGAGACCCAGTACTTC | CASSPTGMETQYF
. | TRBJ1-4 | 16 | . | TRBV6-5 | TGTGCCAGCAGTTACTCTCATAAAACAGGGAATGAAAAACTGTTTTTT | CASSYSHKTGNEKLFF
TRBD2 | TRBJ2-7 | 15 | few | TRBV28 | TGTGCCAGCAGTCCCCCTAGCGGGGGGGCCTACGAGCAGTACTTC | CASSPPSGGAYEQYF
. | TRBJ1-2 | 15 | . | TRBV7-9 | TGTGCCAGCAGCATCCGACGGGGGGCGCAGGGGGGCTACACCTTC | CASSIRRGAQGGYTF
. | TRBJ2-5 | 13 | once | TRBV28 | TGTGCCAGCATTAGTCGAAATCAAGAGACCCAGTACTTC | CASISRNQETQYF
. | TRBJ2-7 | 15 | . | TRBV2 | TGTGCCAGCAGTGGCAGCGGTGGCCGGGGGTACGAGCAGTACTTC | CASSGSGGRGYEQYF
TRBD1 | TRBJ1-1 | 16 | few | TRBV7-9 | TGTGCCAGCAGCGGGACAGGGGGCGGTAGGGCGGCTGAAGCTTTCTTT | CASSGTGGGRAAEAFF
. | TRBJ2-3 | 15 | . | TRBV9 | TGTGCCAGCAGCGTAGCCGGGGGTGGCACAGATACGCAGTATTTT | CASSVAGGGTDTQYF
TRBD2 | TRBJ2-1 | 16 | . | TRBV7-9 | TGTGCCAGCAGCCGTCGCGGGGGGAGCTTTGACAATGAGCAGTTCTTC | CASSRRGGSFDNEQFF
TRBD2 | TRBJ2-7 | 15 | once | TRBV5-4 | TGTGCCAGCAGCCGATCCGCGGGGGGGCCCAACGAGCAGTACTTC | CASSRSAGGPNEQYF
TRBD1 | TRBJ2-7 | 15 | once | TRBV5-6 | TGTGCCAGCAGCCTGACAGGGGTTGGGAACTACGAGCAGTACTTC | CASSLTGVGNYEQYF
. | TRBJ1-4 | 11 | once | TRBV6-6 | TGTGCCAGCAGCCGCGGTGAAAAACTGTTTTTT | CASSRGEKLFF
TRBD1 | TRBJ1-6 | 14 | . | TRBV30 | TGTGCCTGGAGTGTTACAGGGGGGAATTCACCCCTCCACTTT | CAWSVTGGNSPLHF
TRBD1 | TRBJ2-7 | 14 | once | TRBV5-6 | TGTGCCAGCAGCTCCCGACAGGGACGTTACGAGCAGTACTTC | CASSSRQGRYEQYF
. | TRBJ1-2 | 14 | . | TRBV19 | TGTGCCAGTAGGGATCGGGAGTTCAACTATGGCTACACCTTC | CASRDREFNYGYTF
. | TRBJ2-3 | 15 | . | TRBV4-1 | TGCGCCAGCAGCCAAGGCGGGTTTAGCACAGATACGCAGTATTTT | CASSQGGFSTDTQYF
. | TRBJ1-4 | 15 | . | TRBV6-6 | TGTGCCAGCAGATCCTCAGGGGCTGGTAATGAAAAACTGTTTTTT | CASRSSGAGNEKLFF
. | TRBJ2-2 | 13 | once | TRBV4-1 | TGCGCCAGCCAGACACAGAACACCGGGGAGCTGTTTTTT | CASQTQNTGELFF
. | TRBJ1-2 | 17 | . | TRBV4-1 | TGCGCCAGCAGCCAAGATAGGCGGGGGGCTTCTAACTATGGCTACACCTTC | CASSQDRRGASNYGYTF
. | TRBJ1-2 | 11 | . | TRBV7-2 | TGTGCCAGCGGAACAGACTATGGCTACACCTTC | CASGTDYGYTF
TRBD2 | TRBJ2-1 | 15 | few | TRBV9 | TGTGCCAGCAGCGTAGCTGAGCGGGGTAACAATGAGCAGTTCTTC | CASSVAERGNNEQFF